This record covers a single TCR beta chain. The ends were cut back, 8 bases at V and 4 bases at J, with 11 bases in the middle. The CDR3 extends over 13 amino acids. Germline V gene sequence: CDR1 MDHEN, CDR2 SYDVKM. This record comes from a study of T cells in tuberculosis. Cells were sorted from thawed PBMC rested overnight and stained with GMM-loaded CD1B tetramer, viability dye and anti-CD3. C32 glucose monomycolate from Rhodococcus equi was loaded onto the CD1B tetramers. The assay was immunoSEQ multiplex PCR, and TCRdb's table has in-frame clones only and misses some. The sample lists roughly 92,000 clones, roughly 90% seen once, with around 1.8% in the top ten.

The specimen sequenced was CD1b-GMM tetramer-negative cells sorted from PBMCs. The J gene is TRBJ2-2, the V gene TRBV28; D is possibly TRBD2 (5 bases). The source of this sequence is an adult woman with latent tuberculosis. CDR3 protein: CASGLFSTGELFF. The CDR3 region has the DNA TGTGCCAGCGGACTTTTCTCCACCGGGGAGCTGTTTTTT.